This T cell receptor (beta chain) was documented in a study of T cell responses to AZD1222 COVID-19 vaccine. Study-wide findings and caveats: When two AZD1222 doses had been given, Spike-specific TCR breadth and depth rose. Just a handful of people given AZD1222 tested seropositive at baseline. Donors were chiefly white British, with a greater number of females, and clonal diversity was perhaps underestimated.

This clone was counted a single time. Its specificity is unknown. Sequencing used immunoSEQ multiplex PCR; TCRdb keeps in-frame clones, though not all of them. Altogether over 100,000 clones are present, 70% to 90% being singletons, with the ten largest covering about 22%. This CDR3 comprises 12 residues. Germline CDR1 is SEHNR and CDR2 is FQNEAQ (reference sequence). V shed 1 base and J shed 8 bases, with 6 bases lying between them. Sample: peripheral blood, taken on day 0 of AZD1222 vaccination. The genes are TRBV7-9 and TRBJ1-5; D call uncertain. The TCR comes from an adult in good health. The CDR3 region has the DNA TGTGCCAGCAGCTTAGACTTCGAGCCCCAGCATTTT. As protein: CASSLDFEPQHF.